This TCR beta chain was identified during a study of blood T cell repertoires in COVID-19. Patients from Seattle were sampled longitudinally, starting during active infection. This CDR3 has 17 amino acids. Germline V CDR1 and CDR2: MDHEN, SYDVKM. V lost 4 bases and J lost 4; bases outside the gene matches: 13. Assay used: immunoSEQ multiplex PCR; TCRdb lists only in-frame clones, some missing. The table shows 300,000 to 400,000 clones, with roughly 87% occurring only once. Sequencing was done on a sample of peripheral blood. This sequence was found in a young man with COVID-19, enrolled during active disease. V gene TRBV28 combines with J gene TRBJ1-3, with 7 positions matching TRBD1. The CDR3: CASSSTPTGTSGNTIYF. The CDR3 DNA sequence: TGTGCCAGCAGTTCAACCCCGACAGGGACATCCGGAAACACCATATATTTT.